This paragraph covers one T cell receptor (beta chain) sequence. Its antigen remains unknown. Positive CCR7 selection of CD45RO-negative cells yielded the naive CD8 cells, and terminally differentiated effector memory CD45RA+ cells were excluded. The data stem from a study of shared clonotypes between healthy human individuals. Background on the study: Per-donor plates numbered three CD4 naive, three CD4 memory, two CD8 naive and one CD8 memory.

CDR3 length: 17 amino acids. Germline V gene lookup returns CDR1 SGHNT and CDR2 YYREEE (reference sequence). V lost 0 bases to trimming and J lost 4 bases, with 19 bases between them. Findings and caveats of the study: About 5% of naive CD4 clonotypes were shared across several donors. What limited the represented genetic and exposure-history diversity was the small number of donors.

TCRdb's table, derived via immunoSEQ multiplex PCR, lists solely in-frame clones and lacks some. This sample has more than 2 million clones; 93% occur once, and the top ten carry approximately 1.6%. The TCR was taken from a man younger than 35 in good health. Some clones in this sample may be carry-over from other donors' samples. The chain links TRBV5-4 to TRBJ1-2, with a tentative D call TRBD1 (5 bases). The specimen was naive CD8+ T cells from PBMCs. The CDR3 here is CASSLDLGMDTTYGYTF. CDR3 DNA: TGTGCCAGCAGCTTGGATTTGGGTATGGACACCACCTATGGCTACACCTTC.